This is a list of T cell receptor beta chains from one sample in a study of OX40 agonist ivuxolimab in advanced cancers. Sequencing used immunoSEQ multiplex PCR; TCRdb keeps in-frame clones, though not all of them. The profile shows 10,000 to 15,000 clones, 80% of them singletons. Sample: CD4+ or CD8+ T cells sorted from blood, taken in a trial of the OX40 agonist ivuxolimab. Receptors originate from an adult with an advanced solid tumor such as melanoma, head and neck, liver or kidney cancer. Both conserved end residues are part of each CDR3. The D gene is left open where the match is weak. Clone sizes are given selectively: once, few, many, or a class where the clone is expanded.

v_gene: TRBV6-1
abundance: NA
d_gene: NA
j_gene: TRBJ2-7
CDR3aa: CASSVGSRGIFYEQYF
CDR3nt: TGTGCCAGCAGTGTTGGTTCCCGCGGGATTTTCTACGAGCAGTACTTC

v_gene: TRBV2
abundance: NA
d_gene: NA
j_gene: TRBJ1-1
CDR3aa: CASIYEGRAFF
CDR3nt: TGTGCCAGCATATATGAGGGTAGGGCTTTCTTT

v_gene: TRBV28
abundance: NA
d_gene: NA
j_gene: TRBJ2-6
CDR3aa: CASSLSGRARSGANVLTF
CDR3nt: TGTGCCAGCAGTTTAAGCGGCAGGGCTCGCTCTGGGGCCAACGTCCTGACTTTC

v_gene: TRBV5-1
abundance: NA
d_gene: NA
j_gene: TRBJ2-7
CDR3aa: CASSFGGAGQAYEQYF
CDR3nt: TGCGCCAGCAGTTTCGGGGGCGCGGGACAAGCCTACGAGCAGTACTTC

v_gene: TRBV11-3
abundance: NA
d_gene: TRBD2
j_gene: TRBJ2-1
CDR3aa: CASSSLASSYNEQFF
CDR3nt: TGTGCCAGCAGCTCACTAGCGTCCTCCTACAATGAGCAGTTCTTC

v_gene: TRBV5-1
abundance: NA
d_gene: NA
j_gene: TRBJ2-3
CDR3aa: CASWGRGAADTQYF
CDR3nt: TGCGCCAGCTGGGGGCGAGGGGCAGCAGATACGCAGTATTTT

v_gene: TRBV29-1
abundance: NA
d_gene: TRBD2
j_gene: TRBJ2-1
CDR3aa: CSVVPGLNNEQFF
CDR3nt: TGCAGCGTAGTGCCGGGACTAAACAATGAGCAGTTCTTC

v_gene: TRBV6-4
abundance: NA
d_gene: NA
j_gene: TRBJ2-2
CDR3aa: CAGWTAFTGELFF
CDR3nt: TGTGCCGGGTGGACAGCTTTCACCGGGGAGCTGTTTTTT

v_gene: TRBV7-9
abundance: NA
d_gene: NA
j_gene: TRBJ2-5
CDR3aa: CASSLEASETQYF
CDR3nt: TGTGCCAGCAGCTTAGAGGCGTCCGAGACCCAGTACTTC

v_gene: TRBV6-6
abundance: few
d_gene: TRBD1
j_gene: TRBJ1-3
CDR3aa: CASSTGGEGHTIYF
CDR3nt: TGTGCCAGCAGTACAGGGGGCGAAGGCCACACCATATATTTT